The T cell receptor (beta chain) described here comes from a study of blood T cell repertoires in COVID-19. Looking at the study overall: The origin of the acute and convalescent COVID-19 samples was the United States, Italy and Spain. PBMCs, B-cell-depleted T cells, or T cells were the source of the cDNA or gDNA that made up the material.

Germline V CDR1 and CDR2: SGHNT, YYREEE (reference sequence). After removal of 0 bases from V and 0 bases from J, the junction contained 6 bases not matched to a gene. The CDR3 covers 16 residues. Methods used by the authors: The authors estimated nucleated cell counts from reference gene primer amplification. The method was immunoSEQ multiplex PCR; TCRdb's version includes in-frame clones alone and lacks a portion of them. That table supplies the V and J calls and clone size; D and trimming were determined from the DNA. The sample includes about 160,000 clones, 87% seen only once; the top ten take 3% to 4.5%.

The sequence derives from a woman between 55 and 75 years old who had recovered from COVID-19. Source material: peripheral blood. The chain links TRBV5-4 to TRBJ2-7; 7 nucleotides align to TRBD2. In DNA form, the CDR3 reads TGTGCCAGCAGCTTGGGGGGGGGTCCAAGCTCCTACGAGCAGTACTTC. Protein product: CASSLGGGPSSYEQYF. Drawing the rest from reference TRBV5-4 and TRBJ2-7, the complete variable domain is ETGVTQSPTHLIKTRGQQVTLRCSSQSGHNTVSWYQQALGQGPQFIFQYYREEENGRGNFPPRFSGLQFPNYSSELNVNALELDDSALYLCASSLGGGPSSYEQYFGPGTRLTVT.